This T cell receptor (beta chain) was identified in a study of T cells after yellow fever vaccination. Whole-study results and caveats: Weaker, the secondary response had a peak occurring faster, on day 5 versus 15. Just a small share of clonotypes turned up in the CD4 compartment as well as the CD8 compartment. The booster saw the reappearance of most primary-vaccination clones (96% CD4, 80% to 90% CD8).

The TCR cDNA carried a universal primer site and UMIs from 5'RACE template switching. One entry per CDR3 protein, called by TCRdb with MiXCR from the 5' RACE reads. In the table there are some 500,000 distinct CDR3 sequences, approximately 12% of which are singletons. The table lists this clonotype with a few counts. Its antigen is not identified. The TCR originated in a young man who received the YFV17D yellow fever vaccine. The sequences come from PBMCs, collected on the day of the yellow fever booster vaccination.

The CDR3 DNA reads TGTGCCTTGACTAGCGGGCCTTCGGTTGAGCAGTTCTTC. Residues: CALTSGPSVEQFF. This sequence joins TRBV30 and TRBJ2-1; 10 bases map to TRBD2. The CDR3 extends over 13 amino acids. The germline V gene has CDR1 GTSNPN and CDR2 SVGIG (reference sequence). After removal of 7 bases from V and 9 bases from J, the junction contained 9 bases not matched to a gene.